Here is one TCR beta chain with its context. The repertoire was sequenced with immunoSEQ multiplex PCR; TCRdb's copy has only in-frame clones and lacks some. Of tens of thousands of clones listed, more than 90% were seen once; the top ten hold approximately 2.1%. This sample is drawn from a study of T cell changes during pregnancy in multiple sclerosis. This CDR3 has 10 amino acids. With 6 bases removed from V and 4 bases from J, the gap between germline ends came to 3 bases. Germline-derived CDR1 and CDR2 are SNHLY and FYNNEI. The sequences come from peripheral blood, collected in the second trimester of pregnancy. The TCR comes from a female donor in good health, enrolled as a control in a pregnancy study. V and J are TRBV2 and TRBJ1-1; D is undetermined. The CDR3: CASSSTEAFF. The CDR3 DNA is TGTGCCAGCAGCAGCACTGAAGCTTTCTTT. The full variable domain, with the rest looked up from reference TRBV2 and TRBJ1-1, is EPEVTQTPSHQVTQMGQEVILRCVPISNHLYFYWYRQILGQKVEFLVSFYNNEISEKSEIFDDQFSVERPDGSNFTLKIRSTKLEDSAMYFCASSSTEAFFGQGTRLTVV.